This T cell receptor beta chain emerged from a study of shared clonotypes between healthy human individuals. A word on this clone: The antigen remains unidentified.

The CDR3 runs to 15 residues. The ends were cut back, 1 base at V and 0 bases at J, with 9 bases in the middle. The germline gives CDR1 LGHNA, CDR2 YSLEER. The study, taken as a whole, reports: Compared with memory subsets, naive subsets generally had larger estimated richness. In this cohort, only blood was sampled, and tissue repertoires likely differ.

In the naive CD8 group, cells lacked CD45RO and were positively selected for CCR7, so terminally differentiated effector memory CD45RA+ cells were left out. Donors were healthy HIV-negative adults without recent acute infections or vaccinations. Profiling relied on immunoSEQ multiplex PCR, and the TCRdb table lists in-frame clones only, not all of them. Counted here are under 1 million clones, approximately 92% occurring once; the ten biggest clones make up around 24%. The rearrangement uses TRBV4-3 and TRBJ1-2; D unclear. The clonotype originates from a man aged 30 to 39 in good health. Sequenced: naive CD8+ T cells sorted from blood. For the CDR3, the DNA is TGCGCCAGCAGCCAAGCAGACCGGGCTAACTATGGCTACACCTTC. Translation: CASSQADRANYGYTF.